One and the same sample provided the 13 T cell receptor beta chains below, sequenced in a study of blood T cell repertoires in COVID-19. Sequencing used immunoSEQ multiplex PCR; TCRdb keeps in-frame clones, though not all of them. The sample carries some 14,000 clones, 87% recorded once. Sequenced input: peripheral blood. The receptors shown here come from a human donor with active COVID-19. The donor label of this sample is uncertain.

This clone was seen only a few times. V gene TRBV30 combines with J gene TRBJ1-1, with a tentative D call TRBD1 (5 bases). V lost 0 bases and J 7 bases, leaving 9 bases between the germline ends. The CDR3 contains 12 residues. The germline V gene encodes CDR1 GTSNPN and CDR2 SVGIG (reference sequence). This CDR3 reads CAWSVAGLEAFF. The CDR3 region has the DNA TGTGCCTGGAGTGTAGCGGGGCTTGAAGCTTTCTTT.

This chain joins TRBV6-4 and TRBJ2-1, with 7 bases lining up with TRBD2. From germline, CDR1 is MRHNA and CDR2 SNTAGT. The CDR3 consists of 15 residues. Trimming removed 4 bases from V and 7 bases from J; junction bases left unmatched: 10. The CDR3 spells CASSAGGSSLNEQFF. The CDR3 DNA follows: TGTGCCAGCAGTGCAGGCGGGAGCTCCTTGAATGAGCAGTTCTTC.

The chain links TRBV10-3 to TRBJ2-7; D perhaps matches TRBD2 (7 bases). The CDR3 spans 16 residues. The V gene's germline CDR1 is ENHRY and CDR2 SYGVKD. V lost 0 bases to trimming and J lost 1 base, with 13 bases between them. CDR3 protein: CAISESRGPKSYEQYF. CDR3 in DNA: TGTGCCATCAGTGAGTCGCGGGGGCCTAAGTCCTACGAGCAGTACTTC.

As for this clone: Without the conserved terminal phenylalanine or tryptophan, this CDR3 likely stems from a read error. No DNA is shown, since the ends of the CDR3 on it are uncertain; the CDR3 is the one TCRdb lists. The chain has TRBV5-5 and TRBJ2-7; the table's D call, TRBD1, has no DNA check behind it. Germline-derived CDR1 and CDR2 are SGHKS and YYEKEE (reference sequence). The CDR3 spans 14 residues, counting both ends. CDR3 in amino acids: CASSPTPGGQPVVY.

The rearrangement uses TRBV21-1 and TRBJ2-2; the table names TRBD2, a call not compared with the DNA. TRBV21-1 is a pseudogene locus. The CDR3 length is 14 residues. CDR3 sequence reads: CARTGLGETGELFF. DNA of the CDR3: TGTGCCAGGACGGGACTAGGGGAGACCGGGGAGCTGTTTTTT.

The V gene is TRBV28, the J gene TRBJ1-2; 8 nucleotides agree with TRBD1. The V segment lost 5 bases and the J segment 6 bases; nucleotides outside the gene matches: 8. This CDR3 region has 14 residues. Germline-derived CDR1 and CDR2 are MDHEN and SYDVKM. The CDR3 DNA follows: TGTGCCAGCAGTCCCGGACAGGGAACGGATGGCTACACCTTC. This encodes CASSPGQGTDGYTF.

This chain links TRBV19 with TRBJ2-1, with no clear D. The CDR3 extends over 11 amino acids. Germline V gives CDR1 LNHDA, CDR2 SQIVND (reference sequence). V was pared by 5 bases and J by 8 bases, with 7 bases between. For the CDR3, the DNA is TGTGCCAGTAGTTTGTACTATGAGCAGTTCTTC. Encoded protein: CASSLYYEQFF.

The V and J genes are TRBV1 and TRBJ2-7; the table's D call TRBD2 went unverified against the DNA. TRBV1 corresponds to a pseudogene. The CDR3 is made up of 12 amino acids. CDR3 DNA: TGCACCAGCAGCCGGAGAAGAACCGAGCAGTACTTC. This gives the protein CTSSRRRTEQYF.

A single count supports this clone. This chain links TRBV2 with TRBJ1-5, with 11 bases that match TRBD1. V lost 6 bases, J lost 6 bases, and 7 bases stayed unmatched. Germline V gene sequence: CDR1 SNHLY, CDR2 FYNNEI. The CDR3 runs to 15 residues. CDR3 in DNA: TGTGCCAGCAGCGCCACCGGGACAGGGGGTCAGCCCCAGCATTTT. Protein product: CASSATGTGGQPQHF.

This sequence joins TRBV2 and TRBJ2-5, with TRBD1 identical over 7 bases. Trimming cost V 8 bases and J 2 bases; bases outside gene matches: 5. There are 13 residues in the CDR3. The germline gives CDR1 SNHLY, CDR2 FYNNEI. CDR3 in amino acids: CASAGGRQETQYF. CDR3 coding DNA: TGTGCCAGCGCAGGGGGTCGTCAAGAGACCCAGTACTTC.

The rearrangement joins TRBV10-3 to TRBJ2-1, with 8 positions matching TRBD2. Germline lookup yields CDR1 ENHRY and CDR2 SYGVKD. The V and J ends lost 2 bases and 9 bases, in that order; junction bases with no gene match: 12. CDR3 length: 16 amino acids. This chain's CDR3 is CAISEVRGGPVVEQFF. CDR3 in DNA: TGTGCCATCAGTGAGGTCCGCGGGGGGCCTGTCGTTGAGCAGTTCTTC.

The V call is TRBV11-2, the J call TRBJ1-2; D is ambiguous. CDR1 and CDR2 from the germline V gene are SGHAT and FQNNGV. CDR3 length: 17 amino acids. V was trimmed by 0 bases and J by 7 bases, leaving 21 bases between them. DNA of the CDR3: TGTGCCAGCAGCTTAGATCGGGTCGCCCTCGTCGGAGGTGGCTACACCTTC. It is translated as CASSLDRVALVGGGYTF.

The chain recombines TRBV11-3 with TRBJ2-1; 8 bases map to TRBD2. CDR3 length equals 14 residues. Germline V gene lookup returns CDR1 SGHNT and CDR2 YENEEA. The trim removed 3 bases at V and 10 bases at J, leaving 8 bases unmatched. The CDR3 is CASSLESGRGEQFF. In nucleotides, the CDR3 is TGTGCCAGCAGCTTGGAGAGCGGGAGAGGAGAGCAGTTCTTC.